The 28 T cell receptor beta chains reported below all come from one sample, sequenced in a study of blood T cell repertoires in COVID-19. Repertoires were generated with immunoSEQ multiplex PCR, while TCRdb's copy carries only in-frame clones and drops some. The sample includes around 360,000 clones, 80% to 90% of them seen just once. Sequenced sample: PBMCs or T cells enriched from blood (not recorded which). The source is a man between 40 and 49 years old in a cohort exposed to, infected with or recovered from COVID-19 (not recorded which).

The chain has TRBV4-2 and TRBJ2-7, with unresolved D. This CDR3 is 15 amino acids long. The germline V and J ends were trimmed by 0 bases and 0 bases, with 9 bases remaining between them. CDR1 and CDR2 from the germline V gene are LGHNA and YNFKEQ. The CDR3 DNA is TGTGCCAGCAGCCAAGACAGGTTTCTCTCCTACGAGCAGTACTTC. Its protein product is CASSQDRFLSYEQYF.

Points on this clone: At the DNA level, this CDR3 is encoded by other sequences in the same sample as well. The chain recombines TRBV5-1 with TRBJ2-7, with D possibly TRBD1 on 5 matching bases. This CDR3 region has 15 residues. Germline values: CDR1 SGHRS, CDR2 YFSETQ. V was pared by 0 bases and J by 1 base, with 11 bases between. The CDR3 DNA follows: TGCGCCAGCAGCTTGGCGTCAGGGAAGTCCTACGAGCAGTACTTC. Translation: CASSLASGKSYEQYF. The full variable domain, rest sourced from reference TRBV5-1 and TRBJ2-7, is KAGVTQTPRYLIKTRGQQVTLSCSPISGHRSVSWYQQTPGQGLQFLFEYFSETQRNKGNFPGRFSGRQFSNSRSEMNVSTLELGDSALYLCASSLASGKSYEQYFGPGTRLTVT.

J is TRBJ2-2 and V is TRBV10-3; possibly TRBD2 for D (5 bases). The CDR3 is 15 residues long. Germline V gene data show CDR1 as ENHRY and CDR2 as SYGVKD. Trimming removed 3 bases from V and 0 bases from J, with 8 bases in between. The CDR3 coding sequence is TGTGCCATCAGTGATTTGCGGGCGAACACCGGGGAGCTGTTTTTT. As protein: CAISDLRANTGELFF.

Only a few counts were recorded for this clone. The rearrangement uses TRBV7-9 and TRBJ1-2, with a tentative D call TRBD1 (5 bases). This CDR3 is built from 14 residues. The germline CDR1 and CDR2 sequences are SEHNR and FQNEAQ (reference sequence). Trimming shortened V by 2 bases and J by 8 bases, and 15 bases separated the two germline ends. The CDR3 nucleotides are TGTGCCAGCAGCTTACTCGAGACAGTTGGGGGCTACACCTTC. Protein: CASSLLETVGGYTF.

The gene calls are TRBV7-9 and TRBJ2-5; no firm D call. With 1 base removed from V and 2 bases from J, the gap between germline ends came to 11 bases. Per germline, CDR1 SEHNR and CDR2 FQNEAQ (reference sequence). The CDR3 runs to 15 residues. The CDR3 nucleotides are TGTGCCAGCAGCTTAGTTTCCCCTAGGCAAGAGACCCAGTACTTC. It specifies CASSLVSPRQETQYF.

Here the CDR3 reads CASSFETSTSTDTQYF. The CDR3 DNA reads TGTGCCAGCAGCTTCGAGACTAGCACGAGCACAGATACGCAGTATTTT. The rearrangement links TRBV11-2 to TRBJ2-3; 7 nucleotides match TRBD2. The CDR3 has 16 amino acids. Per germline, CDR1 SGHAT and CDR2 FQNNGV. Germline trimming cut 3 bases from V and 0 bases from J; bases unmatched to any gene: 6.

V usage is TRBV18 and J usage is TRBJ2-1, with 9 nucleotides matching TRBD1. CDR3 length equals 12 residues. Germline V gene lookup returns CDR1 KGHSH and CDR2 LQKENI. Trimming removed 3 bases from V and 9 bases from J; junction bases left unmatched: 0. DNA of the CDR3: TGTGCCAGCTCACCGGGACAGGGTGAGCAGTTCTTC. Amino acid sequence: CASSPGQGEQFF.

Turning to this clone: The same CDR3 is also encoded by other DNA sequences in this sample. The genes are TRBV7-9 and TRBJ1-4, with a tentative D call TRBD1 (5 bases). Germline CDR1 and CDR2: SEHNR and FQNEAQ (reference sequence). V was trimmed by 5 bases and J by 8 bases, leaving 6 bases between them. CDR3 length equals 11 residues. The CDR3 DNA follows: TGTGCCAGCAGCCCAGGGGAAAAACTGTTTTTT. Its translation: CASSPGEKLFF.

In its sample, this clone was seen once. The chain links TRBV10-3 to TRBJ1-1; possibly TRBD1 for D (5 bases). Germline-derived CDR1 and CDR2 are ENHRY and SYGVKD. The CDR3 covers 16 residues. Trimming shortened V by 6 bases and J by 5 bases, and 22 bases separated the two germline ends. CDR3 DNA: TGTGCCATCAGCCTCACGGCGGGACCGCTTAGAACTGAAGCTTTCTTT. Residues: CAISLTAGPLRTEAFF.

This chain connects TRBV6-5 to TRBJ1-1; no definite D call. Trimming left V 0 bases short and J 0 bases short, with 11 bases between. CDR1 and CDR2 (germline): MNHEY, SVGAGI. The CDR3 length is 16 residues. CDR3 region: CASSYSEGGLNTEAFF. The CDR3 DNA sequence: TGTGCCAGCAGTTACTCGGAGGGTGGGCTGAACACTGAAGCTTTCTTT.

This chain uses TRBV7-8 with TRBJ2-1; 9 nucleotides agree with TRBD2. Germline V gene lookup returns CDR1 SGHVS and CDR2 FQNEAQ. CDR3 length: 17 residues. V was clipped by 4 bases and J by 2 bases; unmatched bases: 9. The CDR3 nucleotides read TGTGCCAGCAGCTCGCTGCGGGTAGCGGGAGCCTACAATGAGCAGTTCTTC. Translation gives CASSSLRVAGAYNEQFF. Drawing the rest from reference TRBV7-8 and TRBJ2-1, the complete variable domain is GAGVSQSPRYKVAKRGQDVALRCDPISGHVSLFWYQQALGQGPEFLTYFQNEAQLDKSGLPSDRFFAERPEGSVSTLKIQRTQQEDSAVYLCASSSLRVAGAYNEQFFGPGTRLTVL.

The CDR3 region has the DNA TGTGCCAGCAGTGATACCGCGAGCGCCAAAAACATTCAGTACTTC. This gives the protein CASSDTASAKNIQYF. This chain uses TRBV28 with TRBJ2-4; D is ambiguous. The V gene lost 5 bases and the J gene lost 1 base, with 12 bases spanning the gap. The germline V gene encodes CDR1 MDHEN and CDR2 SYDVKM. The CDR3 extends over 15 amino acids.

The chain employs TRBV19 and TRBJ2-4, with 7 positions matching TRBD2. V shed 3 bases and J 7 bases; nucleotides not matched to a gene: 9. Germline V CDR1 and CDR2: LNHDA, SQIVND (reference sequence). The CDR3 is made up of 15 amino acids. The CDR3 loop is CASSIRVAGPNIQYF. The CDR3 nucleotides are TGTGCCAGTAGTATTAGGGTAGCGGGCCCGAACATTCAGTACTTC.

The CDR3 here is CASSPRRGDRVYNEQFF. As DNA, the CDR3 is TGTGCCAGCTCACCAAGAAGAGGGGACAGAGTCTACAATGAGCAGTTCTTC. The chain recombines TRBV18 with TRBJ2-1; 7 positions match TRBD1. The CDR3 extends over 17 amino acids. Germline V lookup: CDR1 KGHSH, CDR2 LQKENI. V shed 2 bases, J shed 3 bases, and the junction held 10 bases outside the gene matches.

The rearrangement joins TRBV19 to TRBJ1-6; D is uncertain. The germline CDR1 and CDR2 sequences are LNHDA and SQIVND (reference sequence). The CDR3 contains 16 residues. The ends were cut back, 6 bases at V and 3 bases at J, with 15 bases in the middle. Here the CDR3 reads CASRTTEGSYNSPLHF. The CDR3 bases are TGTGCCAGTAGAACTACTGAAGGGAGCTATAATTCACCCCTCCACTTT.

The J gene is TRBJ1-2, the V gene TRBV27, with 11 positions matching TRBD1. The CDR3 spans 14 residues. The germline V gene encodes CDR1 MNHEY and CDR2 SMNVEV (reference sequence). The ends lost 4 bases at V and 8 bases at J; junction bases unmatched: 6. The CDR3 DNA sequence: TGTGCCAGCAGTTGGGACAGGGGGTCCGGGGGCTACACCTTC. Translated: CASSWDRGSGGYTF.

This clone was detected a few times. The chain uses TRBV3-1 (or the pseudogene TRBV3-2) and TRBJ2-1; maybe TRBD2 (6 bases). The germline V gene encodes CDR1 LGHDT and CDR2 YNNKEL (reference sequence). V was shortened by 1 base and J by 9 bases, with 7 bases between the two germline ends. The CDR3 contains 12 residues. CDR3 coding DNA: TGTGCCAGCAGCCAAGGGGGACTTGAGCAGTTCTTC. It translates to CASSQGGLEQFF.

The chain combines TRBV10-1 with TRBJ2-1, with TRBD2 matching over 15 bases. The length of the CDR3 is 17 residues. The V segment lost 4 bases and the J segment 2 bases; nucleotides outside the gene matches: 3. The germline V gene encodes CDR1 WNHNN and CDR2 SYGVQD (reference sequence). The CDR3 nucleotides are TGCGCCAGCAGTGCGGGACTAGCGGGAGGTGCCTACAATGAGCAGTTCTTC. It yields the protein CASSAGLAGGAYNEQFF.

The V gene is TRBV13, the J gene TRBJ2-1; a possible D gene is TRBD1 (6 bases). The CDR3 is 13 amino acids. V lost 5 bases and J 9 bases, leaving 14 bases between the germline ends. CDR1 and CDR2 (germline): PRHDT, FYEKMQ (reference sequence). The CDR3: CASSRQGPGEQFF. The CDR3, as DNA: TGTGCCAGCAGCCGCCAGGGGCCAGGTGAGCAGTTCTTC.

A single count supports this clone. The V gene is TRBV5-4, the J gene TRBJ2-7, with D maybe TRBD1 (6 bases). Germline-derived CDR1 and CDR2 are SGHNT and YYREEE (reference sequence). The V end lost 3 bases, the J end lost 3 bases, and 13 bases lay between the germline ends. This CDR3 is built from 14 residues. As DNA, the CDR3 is TGTGCCAGCAGCTCGGGACAACGGGACTACGAGCAGTACTTC. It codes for CASSSGQRDYEQYF.

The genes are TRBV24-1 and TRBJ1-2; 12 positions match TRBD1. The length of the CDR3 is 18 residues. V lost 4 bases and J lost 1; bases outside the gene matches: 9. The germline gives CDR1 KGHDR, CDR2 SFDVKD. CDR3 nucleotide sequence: TGTGCCACCAGTGAACGTCCCGGGACAGGGGGCAATAACTATGGCTACACCTTC. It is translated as CATSERPGTGGNNYGYTF.

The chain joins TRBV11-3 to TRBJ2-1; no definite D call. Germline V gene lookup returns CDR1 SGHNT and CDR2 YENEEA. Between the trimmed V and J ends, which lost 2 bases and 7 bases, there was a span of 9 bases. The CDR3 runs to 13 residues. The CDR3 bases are TGTGCCAGCAGCTTAAAACAGAAGAATGAGCAGTTCTTC. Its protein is CASSLKQKNEQFF. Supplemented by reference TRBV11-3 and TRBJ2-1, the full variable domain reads EAGVVQSPRYKIIEKKQPVAFWCNPISGHNTLYWYLQNLGQGPELLIRYENEEAVDDSQLPKDRFSAERLKGVDSTLKIQPAELGDSAVYLCASSLKQKNEQFFGPGTRLTVL.

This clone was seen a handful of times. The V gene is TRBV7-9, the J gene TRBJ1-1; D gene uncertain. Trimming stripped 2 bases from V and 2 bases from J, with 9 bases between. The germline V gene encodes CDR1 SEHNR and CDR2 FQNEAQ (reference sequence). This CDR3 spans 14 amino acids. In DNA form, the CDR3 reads TGTGCCAGCAGCTTACTGGCCTCAAACACTGAAGCTTTCTTT. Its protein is CASSLLASNTEAFF. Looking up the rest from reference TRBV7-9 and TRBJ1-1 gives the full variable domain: DTGVSQNPRHKITKRGQNVTFRCDPISEHNRLYWYRQTLGQGPEFLTYFQNEAQLEKSRLLSDRFSAERPKGSFSTLEIQRTEQGDSAMYLCASSLLASNTEAFFGQGTRLTVV.

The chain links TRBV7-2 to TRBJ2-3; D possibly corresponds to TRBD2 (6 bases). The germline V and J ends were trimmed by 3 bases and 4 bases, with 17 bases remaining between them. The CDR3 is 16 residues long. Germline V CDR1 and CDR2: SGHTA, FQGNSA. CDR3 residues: CASSFVGGGRADTQYF. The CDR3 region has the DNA TGTGCCAGCAGCTTCGTAGGCGGAGGGCGAGCAGATACGCAGTATTTT.

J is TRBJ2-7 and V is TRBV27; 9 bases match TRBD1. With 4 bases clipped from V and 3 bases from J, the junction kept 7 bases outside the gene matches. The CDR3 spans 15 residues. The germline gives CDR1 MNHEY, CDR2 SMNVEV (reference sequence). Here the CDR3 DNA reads TGTGCCAGCAGTTCAAGGGACAGGGATCGCTACGAGCAGTACTTC. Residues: CASSSRDRDRYEQYF.

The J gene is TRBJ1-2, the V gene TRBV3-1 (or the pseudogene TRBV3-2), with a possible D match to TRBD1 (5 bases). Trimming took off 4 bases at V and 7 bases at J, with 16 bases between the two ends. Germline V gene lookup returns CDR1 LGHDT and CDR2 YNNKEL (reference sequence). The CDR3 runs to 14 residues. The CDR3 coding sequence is TGTGCCAGCAGCCCCCTCGGGGGGGGAGGTGGCTACACCTTC. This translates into CASSPLGGGGGYTF.

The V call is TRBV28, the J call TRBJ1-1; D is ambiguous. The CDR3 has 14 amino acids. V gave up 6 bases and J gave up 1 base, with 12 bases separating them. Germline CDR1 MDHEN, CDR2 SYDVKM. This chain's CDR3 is CASSPSGRNTEAFF. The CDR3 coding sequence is TGTGCCAGCAGCCCCTCGGGGAGGAACACTGAAGCTTTCTTT.

This CDR3 is CASSPGQGLWDGYTF. CDR3 coding DNA: TGTGCCAGCAGCCCAGGACAGGGCCTGTGGGACGGCTACACCTTC. This chain links TRBV14 with TRBJ1-2, with 8 bases fitting TRBD1. The germline CDR1 and CDR2 sequences are SGHDN and FVKESK. The CDR3 spans 15 residues. The J segment lost 8 bases and the V segment lost 4 bases, leaving 12 bases of the junction unmatched.